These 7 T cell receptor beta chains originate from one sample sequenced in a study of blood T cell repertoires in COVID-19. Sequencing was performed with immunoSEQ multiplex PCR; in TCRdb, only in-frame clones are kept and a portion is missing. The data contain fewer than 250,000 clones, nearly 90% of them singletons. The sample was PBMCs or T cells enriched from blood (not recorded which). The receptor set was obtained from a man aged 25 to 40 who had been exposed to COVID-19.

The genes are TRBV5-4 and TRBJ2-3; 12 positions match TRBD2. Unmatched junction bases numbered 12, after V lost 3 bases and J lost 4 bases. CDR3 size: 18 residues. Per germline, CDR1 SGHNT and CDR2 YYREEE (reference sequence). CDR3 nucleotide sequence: TGTGCCAGCAGCTCCAGACTAGCGGGGGTGGGTGATGCAGATACGCAGTATTTT. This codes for CASSSRLAGVGDADTQYF.

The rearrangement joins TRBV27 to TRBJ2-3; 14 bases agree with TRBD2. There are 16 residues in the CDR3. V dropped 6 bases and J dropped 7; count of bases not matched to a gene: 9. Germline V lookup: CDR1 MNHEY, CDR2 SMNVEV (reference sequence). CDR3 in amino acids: CASRHRLAGGPNTQYF. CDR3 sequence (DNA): TGTGCCAGCAGACACCGACTAGCGGGGGGGCCAAATACGCAGTATTTT.

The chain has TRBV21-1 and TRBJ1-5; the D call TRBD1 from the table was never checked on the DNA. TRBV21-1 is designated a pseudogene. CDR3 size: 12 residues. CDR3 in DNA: TGTGCCAGCAGCGCCCAGGATCAGCCCCAGCATTTT. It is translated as CASSAQDQPQHF.

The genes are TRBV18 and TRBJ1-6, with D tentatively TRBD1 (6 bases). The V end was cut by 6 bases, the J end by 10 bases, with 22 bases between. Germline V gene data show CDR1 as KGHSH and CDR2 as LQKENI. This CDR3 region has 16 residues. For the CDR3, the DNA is TGTGCCAGCTCTCCAGGGGCCCTAACAATTTCGTCACCCCTCCACTTT. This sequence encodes CASSPGALTISSPLHF. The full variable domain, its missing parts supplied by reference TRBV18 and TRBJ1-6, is NAGVMQNPRHLVRRRGQEARLRCSPMKGHSHVYWYRQLPEEGLKFMVYLQKENIIDESGMPKERFSAEFPKEGPSILRIQQVVRGDSAAYFCASSPGALTISSPLHFGNGTRLTVT.

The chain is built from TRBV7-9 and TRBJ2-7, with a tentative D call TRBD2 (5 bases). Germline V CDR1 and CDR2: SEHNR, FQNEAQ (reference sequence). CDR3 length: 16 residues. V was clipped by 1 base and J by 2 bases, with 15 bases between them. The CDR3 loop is CASSLGGLPDPYEQYF. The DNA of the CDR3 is TGTGCCAGCAGCTTAGGTGGACTCCCGGACCCCTACGAGCAGTACTTC. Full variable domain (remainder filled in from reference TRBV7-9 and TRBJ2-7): DTGVSQNPRHKITKRGQNVTFRCDPISEHNRLYWYRQTLGQGPEFLTYFQNEAQLEKSRLLSDRFSAERPKGSFSTLEIQRTEQGDSAMYLCASSLGGLPDPYEQYFGPGTRLTVT.

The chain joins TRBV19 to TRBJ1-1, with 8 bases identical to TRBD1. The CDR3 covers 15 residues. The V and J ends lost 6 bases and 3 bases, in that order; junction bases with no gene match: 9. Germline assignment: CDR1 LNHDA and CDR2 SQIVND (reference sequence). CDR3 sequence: CASRGQQQGDTEAFF. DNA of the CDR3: TGTGCCAGTAGGGGACAGCAACAGGGGGACACTGAAGCTTTCTTT.

As DNA, the CDR3 is TGTGCCAGCAGTTACTCGACAGGGATCGGAAACACCATATATTTT. Protein product: CASSYSTGIGNTIYF. V usage is TRBV6-5 and J usage is TRBJ1-3, with 7 bases lining up with TRBD1. Germline values: CDR1 MNHEY, CDR2 SVGAGI. J lost 4 bases, V lost 0 bases, and 3 bases had no gene match. The CDR3 consists of 15 residues.